A single sample is the source of the 2 T cell receptor beta chains below, sequenced in a study of cytomegalovirus exposure and HLA in healthy donors. Amplification used 60 Vbeta primers and 13 Jbeta primers. Produced via immunoSEQ multiplex PCR; TCRdb's table is partial and in-frame only. This sample has 90,000 to 110,000 clones, with around four fifths found just once. The specimen was PBMCs. Receptor source: a woman between 35 and 50 years old in good health and CMV-seropositive.

This clone was seen more than once but under ten times. J is TRBJ1-1 and V is TRBV19; the match to TRBD1 covers 8 bases. Trimming cost V 10 bases and J 2 bases; bases outside gene matches: 6. The CDR3 runs to 13 residues. Germline-derived CDR1 and CDR2 are LNHDA and SQIVND (reference sequence). The CDR3 loop is CATAQGVNTEAFF. CDR3 bases: TGTGCCACCGCACAGGGGGTTAACACTGAAGCTTTCTTT.

V and J are TRBV9 and TRBJ1-1, with D possibly TRBD1 on 6 matching bases. The CDR3 is 15 residues long. V shed 0 bases and J shed 5 bases, with 14 bases lying between them. Germline-derived CDR1 and CDR2 are SGDLS and YYNGEE. The CDR3 reads CASSVAGRGRTEAFF. CDR3 DNA sequence: TGTGCCAGCAGCGTAGCGGGGCGGGGGCGAACTGAAGCTTTCTTT.